The clone carrying this TCR beta chain has a handful of counts. Its antigen is unidentified. The data stem from a study of T cells in Graves' hyperthyroidism and ophthalmopathy. V was pared by 4 bases and J by 3 bases, with 16 bases between. The germline V gene has CDR1 SQVTM and CDR2 ANQGSEA. CDR3 length: 15 amino acids. The investigators amplified TCR beta CDR3 regions from RNA transcripts. The HTBI set primed first-round TCR CDR3 RT-PCR. TCRdb re-derived calls from the multiplex PCR reads in MiXCR, one entry per CDR3 protein. This table has fewer than 650,000 distinct CDR3 sequences, approximately 15% appearing once. Study-level findings and limits: Prediction of ophthalmopathy progression came a median about 6 months pre-onset. Blood held most thyroid clonotypes expanded above 0.001 frequency.

The chain combines TRBV29-1 with TRBJ2-1; possible D gene TRBD2, 5 bases. Sequenced: blood. This sequence originates from a young woman with Graves' ophthalmopathy. DNA of the CDR3: TGCAGCGTTGTCGACCCGGAGGCGTTCTACAATGAGCAGTTCTTC. This sequence encodes CSVVDPEAFYNEQFF.